These T cell receptor beta chains were read from a single sample in a study of control samples from healthy donors and cancer patients. Assay used: immunoSEQ multiplex PCR; TCRdb lists only in-frame clones, some missing. The sample holds roughly 76,000 clones, around 94% seen once. The sample was blood. The receptors shown here come from a woman between 18 and 30 years old in good health. The CDR3 runs from the conserved cysteine through the conserved F or W. A D gene is named only where the DNA matches it firmly. A row's size may be missing; if present it is once, few, many or a size class.

CDR3nt,CDR3aa,j_gene,v_gene,abundance,d_gene
TGTGCCACCTCAACAGGGGGGGGCTCTGGAAACACCATATATTTT,CATSTGGGSGNTIYF,TRBJ1-3,TRBV6-5,once,TRBD1
TGTGCCAGCAGCCCGGCGGGGGGGGCCACTGAAGCTTTCTTT,CASSPAGGATEAFF,TRBJ1-1,TRBV6-5,-,-
TGTGCCAGTAGTATAAACGGACAGAGCTACGAGCAGTACTTC,CASSINGQSYEQYF,TRBJ2-7,TRBV19,-,-
TGTGCCAGCAGCTTAGGGGCGTCAGATACGCAGTATTTT,CASSLGASDTQYF,TRBJ2-3,TRBV7-2,-,-
TGTGCCAGCAGCGTAACCGCCCACGGAGGGGGCAGTGAAAAACTGTTTTTT,CASSVTAHGGGSEKLFF,TRBJ1-4,TRBV9,-,TRBD1
TGTGCCAGCAAAGGGTTTCAGGAAGCTTTCTTT,CASKGFQEAFF,TRBJ1-1,TRBV2,-,-
TGTGCCAGCAGTTTAAGACGCGGGGGGGGGCGCGGGGAGCTGTTTTTT,CASSLRRGGGRGELFF,TRBJ2-2,TRBV28,-,TRBD2
TGTGCCAGCAGCTTAGATCGCGGTAGCAATCAGCCCCAGCATTTT,CASSLDRGSNQPQHF,TRBJ1-5,TRBV11-2,-,-
TGTGCCAGCAGCTTTAGCGGGGGGGCCATGGATGAGCAGTTCTTC,CASSFSGGAMDEQFF,TRBJ2-1,TRBV7-9,-,TRBD2
TGTGCCAGGCTCTGCATACAGGTTCCAAATTCACCCCTCCACTTT,CARLCIQVPNSPLHF,TRBJ1-6,TRBV6-7,-,-
TGTGCCACCAGCAGAGATTCAGGACAGCTGTATGGCTACACCTTC,CATSRDSGQLYGYTF,TRBJ1-2,TRBV15,-,-
TGTGCCAGCAGTTTTCGACAGTTCTATGGCTACACCTTC,CASSFRQFYGYTF,TRBJ1-2,TRBV7-6,-,-
TGTGCCAGCAGCCTACAGACAGGTCGGGGCTACACCTTC,CASSLQTGRGYTF,TRBJ1-2,TRBV7-8,-,-
TGTGCCAGCAGTTGGAGGGGTTCGACTGAAGCTTTCTTT,CASSWRGSTEAFF,TRBJ1-1,TRBV7-8,-,-
TGTGCCAGCAGCTTCGCCTTCGCGGGAGGAGTTTCCGGGGAGCTGTTTTTT,CASSFAFAGGVSGELFF,TRBJ2-2,TRBV7-2,-,TRBD2
TGTGCCAGCAGTTTATCGTGGGTGCAGAGCCTCACCTACGAGCAGTACTTC,CASSLSWVQSLTYEQYF,TRBJ2-7,TRBV27,-,-
TGTGCCAGCAGTCGCTCTGGGGCCAACGTCCTGACTTTC,CASSRSGANVLTF,TRBJ2-6,TRBV28,-,-
TGTGCCAGCAGCCAAGCGCGGGGTTTTGGCGGCTACACCTTC,CASSQARGFGGYTF,TRBJ1-2,TRBV3-1/TRBV3-2,once,-